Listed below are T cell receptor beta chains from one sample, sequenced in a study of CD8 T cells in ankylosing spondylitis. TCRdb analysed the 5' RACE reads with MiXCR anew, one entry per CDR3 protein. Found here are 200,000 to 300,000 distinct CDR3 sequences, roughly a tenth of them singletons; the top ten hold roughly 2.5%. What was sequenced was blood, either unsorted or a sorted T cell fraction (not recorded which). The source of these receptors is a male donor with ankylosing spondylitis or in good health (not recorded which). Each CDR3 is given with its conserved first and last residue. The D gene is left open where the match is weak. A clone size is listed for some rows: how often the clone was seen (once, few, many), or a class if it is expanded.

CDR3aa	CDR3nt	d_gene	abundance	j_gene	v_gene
CASSFAGLAAYEQYF	TGCGCCAGCAGCTTCGCGGGACTAGCGGCTTACGAGCAGTACTTC	TRBD2	many	TRBJ2-7	TRBV5-1
CASSGGTGVYEQYF	TGTGCCAGCAGTGGGGGGACAGGGGTCTACGAGCAGTACTTC	TRBD1	few	TRBJ2-7	TRBV6-1
CASSSIGFGYTF	TGTGCCAGCAGTTCAATAGGATTCGGCTACACCTTC	NA	many	TRBJ1-2	TRBV12-3/TRBV12-4
CASSSPGQGRETQYF	TGTGCCAGCAGTTCACCGGGACAGGGTCGTGAGACCCAGTACTTC	TRBD1	few	TRBJ2-5	TRBV6-5
CASSLSPSGSVYEQYF	TGCGCCAGCAGCTTGTCACCTAGCGGGAGTGTCTACGAGCAGTACTTC	TRBD2	few	TRBJ2-7	TRBV5-1
CASSRARVANTEAFF	TGTGCCAGCAGCCGGGCTAGGGTGGCCAACACTGAAGCTTTCTTT	NA	many	TRBJ1-1	TRBV3-1
CASSRIAGGNEQFF	TGTGCCAGCAGTCGAATAGCGGGAGGAAATGAGCAGTTCTTC	TRBD2	many	TRBJ2-1	TRBV6-1
CASKVLDRVPNYGYTF	TGTGCCAGCAAAGTACTCGACAGGGTACCTAACTATGGCTACACCTTC	TRBD1	many	TRBJ1-2	TRBV28
CASSLLFLMNTEAFF	TGTGCCAGCAGCTTATTGTTCCTCATGAACACTGAAGCTTTCTTT	NA	few	TRBJ1-1	TRBV7-2
CASSFSDRTDTQYF	TGTGCCAGCAGTTTCTCGGATCGGACAGATACGCAGTATTTT	NA	NA	TRBJ2-3	TRBV12-3/TRBV12-4
CATIVRDHNRANQETQYF	TGTGCCACCATCGTGAGGGATCACAACAGGGCGAACCAAGAGACCCAGTACTTC	NA	many	TRBJ2-5	TRBV24-1
CASSDTGGTEAFF	TGTGCCAGCAGTGACACCGGGGGCACTGAAGCTTTCTTT	NA	many	TRBJ1-1	TRBV2
CASRKISGWQPQHF	TGTGCCAGCAGGAAAATTTCAGGGTGGCAGCCCCAGCATTTT	NA	few	TRBJ1-5	TRBV6-1
CASSLISGDPYEQYF	TGCGCCAGCAGCTTGATTTCAGGGGACCCCTACGAGCAGTACTTC	NA	many	TRBJ2-7	TRBV5-1
CASSKQNSNQPQHF	TGTGCCAGCAGTAAACAGAATAGCAATCAGCCCCAGCATTTT	NA	many	TRBJ1-5	TRBV12-3/TRBV12-4
CASSYALGQGNNEQFF	TGTGCCAGCAGTTACGCGCTGGGACAGGGTAACAATGAGCAGTTCTTC	TRBD1	NA	TRBJ2-1	TRBV6-5
CASSVSGGVSYNEQFF	TGTGCCAGCAGTGTGTCAGGGGGCGTCTCCTACAATGAGCAGTTCTTC	TRBD1	NA	TRBJ2-1	TRBV6-1
CSVESLDRPYEQYF	TGCAGCGTTGAATCACTGGACAGGCCCTACGAGCAGTACTTC	TRBD1	many	TRBJ2-7	TRBV29-1
CASSVRPGATWETQYF	TGCGCCAGCAGCGTAAGGCCCGGGGCCACATGGGAGACCCAGTACTTC	NA	many	TRBJ2-5	TRBV5-1
CASSLVRAEQYF	TGTGCCAGCAGTTTAGTCCGGGCCGAGCAGTACTTC	NA	NA	TRBJ2-7	TRBV12-3/TRBV12-4
CAISAQTSGGTDTQYF	TGTGCCATCAGTGCACAGACTAGCGGGGGGACAGATACGCAGTATTTT	TRBD2	many	TRBJ2-3	TRBV10-3
CASSSGQGTEAFF	TGCGCCAGCAGCTCGGGACAGGGCACTGAAGCTTTCTTT	TRBD1	many	TRBJ1-1	TRBV5-1
CAISAPSGGSSYNEQFF	TGTGCCATCAGTGCCCCTAGCGGGGGGAGCTCCTACAATGAGCAGTTCTTC	TRBD2	NA	TRBJ2-1	TRBV10-3
CASSPSSRAGNTEAFF	TGCGCCAGCAGCCCCTCGAGCAGGGCGGGGAACACTGAAGCTTTCTTT	NA	many	TRBJ1-1	TRBV4-1
CASSLRGARGTGELFF	TGTGCCAGCAGCCTACGTGGTGCCCGGGGCACCGGGGAGCTGTTTTTT	NA	many	TRBJ2-2	TRBV25-1